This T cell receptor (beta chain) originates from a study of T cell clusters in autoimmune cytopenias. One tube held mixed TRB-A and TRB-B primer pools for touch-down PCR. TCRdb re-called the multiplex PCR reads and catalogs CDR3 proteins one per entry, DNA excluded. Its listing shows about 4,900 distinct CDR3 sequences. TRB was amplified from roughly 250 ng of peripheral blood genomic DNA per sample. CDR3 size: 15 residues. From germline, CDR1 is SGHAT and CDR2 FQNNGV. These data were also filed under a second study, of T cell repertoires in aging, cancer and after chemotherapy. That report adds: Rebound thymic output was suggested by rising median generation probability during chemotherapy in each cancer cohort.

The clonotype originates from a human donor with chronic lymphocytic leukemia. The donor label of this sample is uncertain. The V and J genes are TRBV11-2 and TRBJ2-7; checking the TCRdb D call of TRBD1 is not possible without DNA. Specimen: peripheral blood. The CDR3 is CASSPWGSSSYEQYF.